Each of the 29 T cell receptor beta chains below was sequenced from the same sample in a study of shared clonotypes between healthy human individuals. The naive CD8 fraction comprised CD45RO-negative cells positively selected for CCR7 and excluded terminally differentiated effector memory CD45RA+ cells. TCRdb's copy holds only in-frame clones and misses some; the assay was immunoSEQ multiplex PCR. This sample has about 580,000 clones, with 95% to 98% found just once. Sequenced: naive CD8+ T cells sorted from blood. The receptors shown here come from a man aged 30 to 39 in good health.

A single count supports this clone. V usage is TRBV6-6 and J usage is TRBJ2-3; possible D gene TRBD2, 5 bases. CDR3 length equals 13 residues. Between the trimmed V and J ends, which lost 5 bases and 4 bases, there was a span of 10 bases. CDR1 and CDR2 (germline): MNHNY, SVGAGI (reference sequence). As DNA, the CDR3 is TGTGCCAGCAGTATCGGGAATGCAGATACGCAGTATTTT. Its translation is CASSIGNADTQYF.

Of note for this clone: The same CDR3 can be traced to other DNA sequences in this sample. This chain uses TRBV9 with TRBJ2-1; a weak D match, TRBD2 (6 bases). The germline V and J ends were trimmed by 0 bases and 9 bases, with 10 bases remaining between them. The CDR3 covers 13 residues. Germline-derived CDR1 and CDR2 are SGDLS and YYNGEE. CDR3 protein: CASSVGGGTEQFF. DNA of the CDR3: TGTGCCAGCAGCGTAGGGGGAGGTACTGAGCAGTTCTTC.

The CDR3 spells CASSELVSLSTDTQYF. The DNA of the CDR3 is TGCGCCAGCAGTGAGTTGGTCAGCCTGAGCACAGATACGCAGTATTTT. The gene calls are TRBV10-1 and TRBJ2-3; no reliable D call. V lost 1 base, J lost 0 bases, and 11 bases lay in between. The CDR3 consists of 16 residues. The germline gives CDR1 WNHNN, CDR2 SYGVQD (reference sequence).

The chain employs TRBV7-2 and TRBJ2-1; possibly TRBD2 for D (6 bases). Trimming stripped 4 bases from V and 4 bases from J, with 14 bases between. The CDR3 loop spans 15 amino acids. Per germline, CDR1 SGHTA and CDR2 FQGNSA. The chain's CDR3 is CASSSNWGVYNEQFF. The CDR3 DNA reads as TGTGCCAGCAGCTCAAATTGGGGGGTATACAATGAGCAGTTCTTC.

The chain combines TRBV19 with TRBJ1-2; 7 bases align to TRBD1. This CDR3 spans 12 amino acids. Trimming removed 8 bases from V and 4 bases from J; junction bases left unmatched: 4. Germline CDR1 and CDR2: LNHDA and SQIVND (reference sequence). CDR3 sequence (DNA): TGTGCCAGTTCCCGGGACAGCTATGGCTACACCTTC. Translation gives CASSRDSYGYTF.

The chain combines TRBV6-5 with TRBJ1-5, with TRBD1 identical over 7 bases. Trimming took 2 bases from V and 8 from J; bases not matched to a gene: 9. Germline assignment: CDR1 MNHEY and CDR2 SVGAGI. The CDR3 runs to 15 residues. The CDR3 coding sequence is TGTGCCAGCAGTTACCCAGGACAGGCGCAGGAGCCCCAGCATTTT. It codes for CASSYPGQAQEPQHF.

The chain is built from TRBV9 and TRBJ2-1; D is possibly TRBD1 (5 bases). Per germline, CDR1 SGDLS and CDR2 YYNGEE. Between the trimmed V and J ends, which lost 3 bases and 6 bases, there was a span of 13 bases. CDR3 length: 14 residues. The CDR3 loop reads CASSDDSMGNEQFF. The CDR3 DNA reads TGTGCCAGCAGCGACGACAGTATGGGCAATGAGCAGTTCTTC.

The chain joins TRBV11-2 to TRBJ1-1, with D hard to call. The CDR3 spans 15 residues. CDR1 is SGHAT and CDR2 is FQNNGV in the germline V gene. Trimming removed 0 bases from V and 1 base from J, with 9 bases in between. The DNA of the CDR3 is TGTGCCAGCAGCTTAGAACCAGGATCGAACACTGAAGCTTTCTTT. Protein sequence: CASSLEPGSNTEAFF.

Here the CDR3 reads CASSTGLAGFTDTQYF. The CDR3 DNA is TGTGCCAGCAGCACGGGACTAGCGGGCTTCACAGATACGCAGTATTTT. This chain uses TRBV5-4 with TRBJ2-3; TRBD2 matches at 12 bases. This CDR3 has 16 residues. Losses at the gene ends were 4 bases for V and 2 bases for J; bases not matched to a gene: 5. The germline CDR1 and CDR2 sequences are SGHNT and YYREEE (reference sequence).

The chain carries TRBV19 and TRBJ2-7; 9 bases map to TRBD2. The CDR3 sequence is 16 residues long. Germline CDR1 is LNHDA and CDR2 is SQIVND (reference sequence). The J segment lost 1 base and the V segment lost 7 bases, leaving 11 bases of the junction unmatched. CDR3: CASTGSVAGGSYEQYF. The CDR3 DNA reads TGTGCCAGTACGGGATCCGTGGCGGGAGGGTCCTACGAGCAGTACTTC.

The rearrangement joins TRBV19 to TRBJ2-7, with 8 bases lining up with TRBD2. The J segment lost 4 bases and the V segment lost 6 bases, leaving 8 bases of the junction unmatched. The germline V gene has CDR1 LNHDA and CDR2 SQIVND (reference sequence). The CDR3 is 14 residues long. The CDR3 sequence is CASSFGTSMYEQYF. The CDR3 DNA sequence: TGTGCCAGTAGCTTTGGGACTAGTATGTACGAGCAGTACTTC.

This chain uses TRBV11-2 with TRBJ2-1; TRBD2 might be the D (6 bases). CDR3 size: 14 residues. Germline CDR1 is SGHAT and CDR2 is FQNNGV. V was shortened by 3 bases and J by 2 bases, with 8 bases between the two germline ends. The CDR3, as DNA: TGTGCCAGCAGCTTCGGGGGAACCTACAATGAGCAGTTCTTC. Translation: CASSFGGTYNEQFF.

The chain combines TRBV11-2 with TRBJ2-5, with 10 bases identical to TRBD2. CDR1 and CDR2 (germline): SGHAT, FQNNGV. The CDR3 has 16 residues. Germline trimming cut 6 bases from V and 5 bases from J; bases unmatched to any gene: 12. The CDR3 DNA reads TGTGCCAGCAGACTTACTCTAGCGGGAGTCCCTGAGACCCAGTACTTC. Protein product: CASRLTLAGVPETQYF.

CDR3 sequence reads: CASSSTGAYNEQFF. In nucleotides, the CDR3 is TGTGCCAGCAGCTCGACAGGGGCCTACAATGAGCAGTTCTTC. V usage is TRBV5-4 and J usage is TRBJ2-1, with 8 bases identical to TRBD1. The CDR3 covers 14 residues. J was trimmed by 2 bases and V by 3 bases; bases with no gene match: 1. Germline CDR1 SGHNT, CDR2 YYREEE (reference sequence).

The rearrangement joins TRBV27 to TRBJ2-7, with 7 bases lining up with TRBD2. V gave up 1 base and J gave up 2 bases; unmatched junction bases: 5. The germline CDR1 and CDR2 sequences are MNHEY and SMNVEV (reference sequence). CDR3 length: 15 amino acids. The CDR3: CASSLYGGGAYEQYF. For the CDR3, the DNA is TGTGCCAGCAGTTTATATGGGGGAGGGGCCTACGAGCAGTACTTC.

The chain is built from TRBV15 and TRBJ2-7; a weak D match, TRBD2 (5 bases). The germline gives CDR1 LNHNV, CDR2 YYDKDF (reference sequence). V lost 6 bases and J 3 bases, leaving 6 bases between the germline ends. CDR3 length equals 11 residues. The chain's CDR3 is CATREGYEQYF. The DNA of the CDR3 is TGTGCCACCAGAGAGGGCTACGAGCAGTACTTC.

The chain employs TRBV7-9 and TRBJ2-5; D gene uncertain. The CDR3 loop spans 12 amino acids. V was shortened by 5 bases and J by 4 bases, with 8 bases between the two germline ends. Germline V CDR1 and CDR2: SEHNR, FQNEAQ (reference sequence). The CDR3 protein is CASSLDGETQYF. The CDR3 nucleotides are TGTGCCAGCAGCCTGGACGGAGAGACCCAGTACTTC.

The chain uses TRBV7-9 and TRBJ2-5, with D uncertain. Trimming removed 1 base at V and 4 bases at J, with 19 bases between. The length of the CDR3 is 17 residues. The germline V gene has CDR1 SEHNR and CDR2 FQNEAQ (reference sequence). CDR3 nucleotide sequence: TGTGCCAGCAGCTTAGAGAACGAGGTTCCATTTAGAGAGACCCAGTACTTC. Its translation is CASSLENEVPFRETQYF.

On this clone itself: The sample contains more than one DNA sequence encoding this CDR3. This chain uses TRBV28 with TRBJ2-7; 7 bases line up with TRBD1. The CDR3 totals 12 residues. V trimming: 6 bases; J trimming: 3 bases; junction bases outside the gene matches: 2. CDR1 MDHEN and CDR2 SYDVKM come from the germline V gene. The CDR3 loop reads CASSGTDYEQYF. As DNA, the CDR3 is TGTGCCAGCAGCGGGACAGACTACGAGCAGTACTTC.

CDR3 sequence (DNA): TGTGCCAGCAGTTATTTAGGGGGAGGGGCAGATACGCAGTATTTT. It yields the protein CASSYLGGGADTQYF. This sequence joins TRBV6-6 and TRBJ2-3, with D possibly TRBD2 on 7 matching bases. This CDR3 is 15 amino acids long. Trimming cost V 3 bases and J 4 bases, with 14 bases left between them. CDR1 MNHNY and CDR2 SVGAGI come from the germline V gene (reference sequence).

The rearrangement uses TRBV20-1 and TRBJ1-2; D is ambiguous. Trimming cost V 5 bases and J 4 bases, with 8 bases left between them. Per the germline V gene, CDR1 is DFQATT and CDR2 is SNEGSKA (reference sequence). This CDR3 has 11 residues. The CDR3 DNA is TGCAGTGCTTTCCTCCCCTATGGCTACACCTTC. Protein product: CSAFLPYGYTF.

The CDR3 coding sequence is TGTGCCAGCAGCGATATAGCGGGAGGTGGGGATGAGCAGTTCTTC. Its protein is CASSDIAGGGDEQFF. The chain has TRBV9 and TRBJ2-1; the match to TRBD2 covers 10 bases. This CDR3 contains 15 residues. Trimming took 3 bases from V and 8 from J; bases not matched to a gene: 8. Germline V gene sequence: CDR1 SGDLS, CDR2 YYNGEE.

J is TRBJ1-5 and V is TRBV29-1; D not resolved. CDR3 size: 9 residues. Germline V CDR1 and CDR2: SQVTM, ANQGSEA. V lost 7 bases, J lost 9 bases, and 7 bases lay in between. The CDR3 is CSGPWPQHF. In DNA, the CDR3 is TGCAGCGGCCCATGGCCCCAGCATTTT. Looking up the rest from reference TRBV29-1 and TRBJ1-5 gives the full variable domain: SAVISQKPSRDICQRGTSLTIQCQVDSQVTMMFWYRQQPGQSLTLIATANQGSEATYESGFVIDKFPISRPNLTFSTLTVSNMSPEDSSIYLCSGPWPQHFGDGTRLSIL.

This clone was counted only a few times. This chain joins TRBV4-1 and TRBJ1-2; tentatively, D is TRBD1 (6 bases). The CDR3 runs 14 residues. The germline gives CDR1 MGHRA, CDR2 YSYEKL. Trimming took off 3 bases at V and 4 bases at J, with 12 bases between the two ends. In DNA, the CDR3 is TGCGCCAGCAGCCACCCCGGACAGCCCTATGGCTACACCTTC. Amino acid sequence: CASSHPGQPYGYTF.

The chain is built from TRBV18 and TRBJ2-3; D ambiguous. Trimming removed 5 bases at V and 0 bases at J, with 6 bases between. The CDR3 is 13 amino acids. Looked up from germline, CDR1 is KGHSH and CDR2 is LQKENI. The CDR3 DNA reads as TGTGCCAGCTCATCCTCTAGCACAGATACGCAGTATTTT. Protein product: CASSSSSTDTQYF.

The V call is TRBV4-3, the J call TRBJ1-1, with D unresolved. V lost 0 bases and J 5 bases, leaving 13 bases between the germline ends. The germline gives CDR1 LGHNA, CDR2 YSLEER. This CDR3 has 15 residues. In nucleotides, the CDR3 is TGCGCCAGCAGCCAAGATAAGGGTTCGGGGACTGAAGCTTTCTTT. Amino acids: CASSQDKGSGTEAFF.

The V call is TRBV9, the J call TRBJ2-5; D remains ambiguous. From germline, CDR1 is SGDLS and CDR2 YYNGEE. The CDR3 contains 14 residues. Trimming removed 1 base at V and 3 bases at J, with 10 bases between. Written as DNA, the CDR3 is TGTGCCAGCAGCGTATTGGCAGCCGAAGAGACCCAGTACTTC. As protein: CASSVLAAEETQYF.

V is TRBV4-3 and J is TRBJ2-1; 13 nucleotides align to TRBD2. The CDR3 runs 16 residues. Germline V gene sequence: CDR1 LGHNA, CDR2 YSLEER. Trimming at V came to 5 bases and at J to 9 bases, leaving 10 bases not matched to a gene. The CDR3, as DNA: TGCGCCAGCAGCTACGGACTAGCGGGAGAGGCTGGTGAGCAGTTCTTC. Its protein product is CASSYGLAGEAGEQFF.

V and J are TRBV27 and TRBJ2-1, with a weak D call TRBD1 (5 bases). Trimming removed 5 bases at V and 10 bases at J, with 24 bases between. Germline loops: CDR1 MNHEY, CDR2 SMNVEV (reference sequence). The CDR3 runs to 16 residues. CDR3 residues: CASSPFTGDSLTEQFF. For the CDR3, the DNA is TGTGCCAGCAGTCCTTTCACAGGAGACTCCCTGACAGAGCAGTTCTTC.